These 23 T cell receptor beta chains share one sample of origin, sequenced in a study of identical twins. Each CDR3 protein gets one entry after TCRdb re-called the 5' RACE reads with MiXCR. The sample records around 480,000 distinct CDR3 sequences, approximately 15% being singletons. These data were likewise used in another study, on yellow fever vaccine responses in identical twins.

The sample taken for sequencing was CD4+ T cells sorted from blood. These receptors were collected from a woman under 30 in good health.

The chain uses TRBV7-3 and TRBJ2-3, with D tentatively TRBD2 (6 bases). The germline V gene encodes CDR1 SGHTA and CDR2 FQGTGA. V was clipped by 5 bases and J by 5 bases, with 11 bases between them. The CDR3 extends over 13 amino acids. CDR3: CASSPVGGDTQYF. The DNA for the CDR3 is TGTGCCAGCAGCCCGGTGGGGGGAGATACGCAGTATTTT. Based on the CDR3 plus reference TRBV7-3 and TRBJ2-3, the full variable domain is GAGVSQTPSNKVTEKGKYVELRCDPISGHTALYWYRQSLGQGPEFLIYFQGTGAADDSGLPNDRFFAVRPEGSVSTLKIQRTERGDSAVYLCASSPVGGDTQYFGPGTRLTVL.

This clonotype has just a few counts. This chain links TRBV5-1 with TRBJ2-7; D is perhaps TRBD2 (5 bases). Germline CDR1 is SGHRS and CDR2 is YFSETQ. V shed 5 bases and J shed 0 bases, with 9 bases lying between them. The length of the CDR3 is 13 residues. This CDR3 is CASRHTSSYEQYF. CDR3 DNA: TGCGCCAGCAGGCATACTAGCTCCTACGAGCAGTACTTC.

The chain combines TRBV6-1 with TRBJ2-1, with D unclear. Per germline, CDR1 MNHNS and CDR2 SASEGT. Trimming shortened V by 1 base and J by 2 bases, and 6 bases separated the two germline ends. This CDR3 has 14 residues. The DNA for the CDR3 is TGTGCCAGCAGTGAAGGTTTAGCCTACAATGAGCAGTTCTTC. This codes for CASSEGLAYNEQFF.

This chain uses TRBV14 with TRBJ2-7, with a possible D match to TRBD2 (6 bases). Trimming took off 1 base at V and 5 bases at J, with 18 bases between the two ends. Per germline, CDR1 SGHDN and CDR2 FVKESK. The CDR3 spans 16 residues. This CDR3 is CASSQGLNAGRDEQYF. The CDR3 DNA reads as TGTGCCAGCAGCCAAGGTTTGAACGCGGGGAGAGACGAGCAGTACTTC. Full variable domain (remainder filled in from reference TRBV14 and TRBJ2-7): EAGVTQFPSHSVIEKGQTVTLRCDPISGHDNLYWYRRVMGKEIKFLLHFVKESKQDESGMPNNRFLAERTGGTYSTLKVQPAELEDSGVYFCASSQGLNAGRDEQYFGPGTRLTVT.

This clonotype turned up a few times. The gene calls are TRBV12-3 or TRBV12-4 and TRBJ1-1; TRBD1 agrees at 8 bases. The V gene end was trimmed by 5 bases and the J gene end by 6 bases; junction bases not matched to a gene: 11. The length of the CDR3 is 15 residues. The CDR3 loop reads CASSPWTGKGAEAFF. Written as DNA, the CDR3 is TGTGCCAGCAGTCCCTGGACAGGGAAGGGGGCTGAAGCTTTCTTT.

The gene calls are TRBV28 and TRBJ2-7, with D possibly called TRBD1 or TRBD2 (5 bases each). The CDR3 is 15 amino acids. V lost 7 bases to trimming and J lost 4 bases, with 20 bases between them. CDR1 and CDR2 from the germline V gene are MDHEN and SYDVKM. The chain's CDR3 is CASTPTGRVAYEQYF. The CDR3 nucleotides read TGTGCCAGCACCCCCACGGGGCGGGTGGCTTACGAGCAGTACTTC.

The V gene is TRBV11-2, the J gene TRBJ2-1; D possibly matches TRBD1 or TRBD2 (5 bases each). Germline V gene sequence: CDR1 SGHAT, CDR2 FQNNGV. The CDR3 totals 16 residues. The V end lost 3 bases, the J end lost 6 bases, and 18 bases lay between the germline ends. CDR3 sequence: CASSFSGLRVFNEQFF. In DNA form, the CDR3 reads TGTGCCAGCAGCTTCTCCGGACTCAGGGTTTTCAATGAGCAGTTCTTC.

A few counts support this clonotype. The genes are TRBV5-1 and TRBJ2-7; D perhaps matches TRBD2 (6 bases). The CDR3 totals 15 residues. Trimming left V 4 bases short and J 2 bases short, with 16 bases between. Germline CDR1 SGHRS, CDR2 YFSETQ. The CDR3 DNA sequence: TGCGCCAGCAGCCGCGTAGCGGCACCAACCTACGAGCAGTACTTC. As protein: CASSRVAAPTYEQYF.

This clonotype has a count of ten or more. CDR3: CSARDLIGGNSYEQYF. In nucleotides, the CDR3 is TGCAGTGCTAGAGATTTGATAGGCGGCAATTCCTACGAGCAGTACTTC. This sequence joins TRBV20-1 and TRBJ2-7, with unresolved D. V was trimmed by 0 bases and J by 1 base, leaving 16 bases between them. The V gene's germline CDR1 is DFQATT and CDR2 SNEGSKA (reference sequence). The CDR3 is 16 residues long.

The rearrangement links TRBV28 to TRBJ1-5; TRBD1 might be the D (5 bases). Germline CDR1 MDHEN, CDR2 SYDVKM. CDR3 length equals 15 residues. The V end lost 6 bases, the J end lost 0 bases, and 12 bases lay between the germline ends. The CDR3 protein is CASRRDSYSNQPQHF. For the CDR3, the DNA is TGTGCCAGCAGAAGAGACAGCTATAGCAATCAGCCCCAGCATTTT.

This clonotype was seen a few times. This chain connects TRBV7-2 to TRBJ2-1, with unresolved D. The ends were cut back, 0 bases at V and 6 bases at J, with 6 bases in the middle. Germline CDR1 SGHTA, CDR2 FQGNSA. There are 13 residues in the CDR3. CDR3 nucleotides: TGTGCCAGCAGCTTAGCGAGTAGCAATGAGCAGTTCTTC. Translated, it gives CASSLASSNEQFF.

The rearrangement joins TRBV24-1 to TRBJ2-5; D is uncertain. From germline, CDR1 is KGHDR and CDR2 SFDVKD. The CDR3 totals 14 residues. Trimming took off 3 bases at V and 0 bases at J, with 7 bases between the two ends. The CDR3 sequence is CATSDMDHQETQYF. The CDR3 nucleotides read TGTGCCACCAGTGATATGGACCACCAAGAGACCCAGTACTTC.

The sample holds a few counts of this clonotype. V usage is TRBV7-6 and J usage is TRBJ2-5; possible D gene TRBD1, 6 bases. Trimming took 1 base from V and 7 from J, leaving 13 bases between them. The CDR3 is made up of 14 amino acids. Germline V gene lookup returns CDR1 SGHVS and CDR2 FNYEAQ. The CDR3 DNA follows: TGTGCCAGCAGCTTAGAGACAGGCCCTAGGACCCAGTACTTC. Amino acids: CASSLETGPRTQYF. Drawing the rest from reference TRBV7-6 and TRBJ2-5, the complete variable domain is GAGVSQSPRYKVTKRGQDVALRCDPISGHVSLYWYRQALGQGPEFLTYFNYEAQQDKSGLPNDRFSAERPEGSISTLTIQRTEQRDSAMYRCASSLETGPRTQYFGPGTRLLVL.

This clonotype was seen a handful of times. The V gene is TRBV7-9, the J gene TRBJ2-1; D gene uncertain. The CDR3 contains 15 residues. The V gene lost 3 bases and the J gene lost 3 bases, with 12 bases spanning the gap. Germline lookup yields CDR1 SEHNR and CDR2 FQNEAQ (reference sequence). The CDR3 DNA is TGTGCCAGCAGCTTTTGGCCTCCGGGCTACAATGAGCAGTTCTTC. Amino acids: CASSFWPPGYNEQFF.

This clonotype was counted only a few times. The chain joins TRBV5-1 to TRBJ2-7, with TRBD1 matching over 7 bases. The CDR3 contains 15 residues. Trimming took 0 bases from V and 3 from J; bases not matched to a gene: 6. Per germline, CDR1 SGHRS and CDR2 YFSETQ. The CDR3 region has the DNA TGCGCCAGCAGCTTGGGGGGGACAGCTAACTACGAGCAGTACTTC. It yields the protein CASSLGGTANYEQYF.

The sample holds a few counts of this clonotype. The chain employs TRBV28 and TRBJ2-6; D gene uncertain. Germline V gives CDR1 MDHEN, CDR2 SYDVKM. V lost 1 base and J lost 0, with 4 bases in between. This CDR3 region has 15 residues. DNA of the CDR3: TGTGCCAGCAGTTTATTACTCTCTGGGGCCAACGTCCTGACTTTC. It yields the protein CASSLLLSGANVLTF.

The chain combines TRBV5-5 with TRBJ1-5; D is undetermined. This CDR3 has 16 residues. Trimming left V 1 base short and J 2 bases short, with 13 bases between. CDR1 and CDR2 from the germline V gene are SGHKS and YYEKEE (reference sequence). The CDR3 bases are TGTGCCAGCAGCTTGTCCCCGCGTCGGGGCAATCAGCCCCAGCATTTT. This codes for CASSLSPRRGNQPQHF.

The chain couples TRBV30 to TRBJ1-2; D may be TRBD1 (5 bases). The CDR3 spans 12 residues. Germline-derived CDR1 and CDR2 are GTSNPN and SVGIG (reference sequence). V was clipped by 3 bases and J by 6 bases, with 11 bases between them. The CDR3 here is CAWRRQLDGYTF. In nucleotides, the CDR3 is TGTGCCTGGAGAAGACAGCTGGATGGCTACACCTTC.

This sequence joins TRBV20-1 and TRBJ1-6; TRBD1 is a possible D gene (5 bases). The CDR3 is 14 residues long. The V end was cut by 5 bases, the J end by 9 bases, with 17 bases between. Germline lookup yields CDR1 DFQATT and CDR2 SNEGSKA (reference sequence). The DNA of the CDR3 is TGCAGTGCTGCACAGTCCCGGGGCCGTTCACCCCTCCACTTT. Translated: CSAAQSRGRSPLHF.

This clonotype has a handful of counts. The chain links TRBV24-1 to TRBJ2-2; D is perhaps TRBD2 (6 bases). CDR1 KGHDR and CDR2 SFDVKD come from the germline V gene. The CDR3 is 15 amino acids. Trimming left V 6 bases short and J 4 bases short, with 14 bases between. Here the CDR3 DNA reads TGTGCCACCAGTCCAATGCACGGGAGCACCGGGGAGCTGTTTTTT. This sequence encodes CATSPMHGSTGELFF.

This clonotype was seen a handful of times. The chain couples TRBV28 to TRBJ2-7; a possible D gene is TRBD1 (5 bases). Trimming removed 5 bases from V and 2 bases from J, with 13 bases in between. CDR1 and CDR2 (germline): MDHEN, SYDVKM. The CDR3 loop spans 14 amino acids. The CDR3 DNA follows: TGTGCCAGCAGTGAGCAGGGAACGACCTACGAGCAGTACTTC. This gives the protein CASSEQGTTYEQYF.

The genes are TRBV11-2 and TRBJ2-3, with D maybe TRBD2 (5 bases). Germline lookup yields CDR1 SGHAT and CDR2 FQNNGV. With 1 base removed from V and 0 bases from J, the gap between germline ends came to 17 bases. The length of the CDR3 is 18 residues. CDR3 DNA sequence: TGTGCCAGCAGCTTAGTTGGGTCACGGGGTACTAGCACAGATACGCAGTATTTT. It yields the protein CASSLVGSRGTSTDTQYF. Full variable domain (missing parts from reference TRBV11-2 and TRBJ2-3): EAGVAQSPRYKIIEKRQSVAFWCNPISGHATLYWYQQILGQGPKLLIQFQNNGVVDDSQLPKDRFSAERLKGVDSTLKIQPAKLEDSAVYLCASSLVGSRGTSTDTQYFGPGTRLTVL.

This clonotype was recorded a few times. This chain uses TRBV5-5 with TRBJ2-5; TRBD2 might be the D (6 bases). Trimming left V 2 bases short and J 5 bases short, with 22 bases between. The CDR3 covers 17 residues. Per germline, CDR1 SGHKS and CDR2 YYEKEE (reference sequence). The CDR3 is CASSFYPPGDPPETQYF. CDR3 in DNA: TGTGCCAGCAGCTTCTACCCTCCGGGGGACCCACCGGAGACCCAGTACTTC.